The present T cell receptor (beta chain) was sequenced within a study of blood T cells in healthy people across ages. This clonotype showed up just once. Trimming stripped 1 base from V and 6 bases from J, with 16 bases between. The germline CDR1 and CDR2 sequences are DFQATT and SNEGSKA (reference sequence). CDR3 length: 15 amino acids. Using a J-beta primer mix together with a sample-barcoded 5' primer, a second PCR was run for about 6 to 12 cycles. Via MiXCR, TCRdb re-called the 5' RACE reads, giving one row per CDR3 protein. Counted here are around 1,500,000 distinct CDR3 sequences, roughly 45% occurring once; the ten biggest clones make up 7.9%.

The V call is TRBV20-1, the J call TRBJ2-1; possibly TRBD2 for D (6 bases). The TCR comes from a woman between 18 and 29 years old in good health. Sequences were obtained from blood. The CDR3 sequence: CSARGATSVGNEQFF. The CDR3 DNA sequence: TGCAGTGCTAGAGGGGCGACTAGTGTCGGCAATGAGCAGTTCTTC.